This TCR beta chain was sequenced in a study of T cells in Graves' hyperthyroidism and ophthalmopathy. This clonotype was seen a handful of times. Its cognate antigen is unknown. General study results and limits: A model using 13 V-J features told ophthalmopathy apart from stable hyperthyroidism. Most thyroid-expanded clonotypes above 0.001 were also found in blood.

When ophthalmopathy did not progress within 18 months, Graves' hyperthyroidism was considered stable. RNA transcripts were the template for amplifying TCR beta CDR3 regions. The HTBI primer set drove a first-round RT-PCR of the TCR CDR3. TCRdb passed the multiplex PCR reads through MiXCR, listing each CDR3 protein once. The sample contains hundreds of thousands of distinct CDR3 sequences, roughly 37% of which appear only once. This CDR3 is built from 15 residues. CDR1 SGDLS and CDR2 YYNGEE come from the germline V gene. With V trimmed by 4 bases and J by 7 bases, 8 bases remained unmatched. The sequence was collected from a man in his late teens or twenties with Graves' hyperthyroidism. The rearrangement links TRBV9 to TRBJ1-4, with TRBD1 matching 9 bases. Sample: blood. In nucleotides, the CDR3 is TGTGCCAGCAGCCCCCAGGGGACAGGGTTTGAAAAACTGTTTTTT. Encoded protein: CASSPQGTGFEKLFF.